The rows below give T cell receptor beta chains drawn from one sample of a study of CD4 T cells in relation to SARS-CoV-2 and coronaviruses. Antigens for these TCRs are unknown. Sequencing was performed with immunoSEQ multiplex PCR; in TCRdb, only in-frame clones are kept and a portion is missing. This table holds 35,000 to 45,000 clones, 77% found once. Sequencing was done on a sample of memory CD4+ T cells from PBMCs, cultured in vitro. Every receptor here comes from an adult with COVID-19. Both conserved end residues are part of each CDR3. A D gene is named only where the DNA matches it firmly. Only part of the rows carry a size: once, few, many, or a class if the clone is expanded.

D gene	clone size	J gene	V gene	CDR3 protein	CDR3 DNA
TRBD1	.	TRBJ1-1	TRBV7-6	CASSPRGGSTNLNTEAFF	TGTGCCAGCAGCCCAAGAGGGGGCAGTACAAATCTCAACACTGAAGCTTTCTTT
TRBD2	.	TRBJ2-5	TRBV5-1	CASSLTRSGIESETQYF	TGCGCCAGCAGCTTAACGAGAAGCGGGATAGAGTCAGAGACCCAGTACTTC
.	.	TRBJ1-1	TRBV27	CASSFTRDTEAFF	TGTGCCAGCAGTTTCACAAGGGACACTGAAGCTTTCTTT
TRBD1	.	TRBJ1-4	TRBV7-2	CASSLGQTNEKLFF	TGTGCCAGCAGCCTGGGACAGACAAATGAAAAACTGTTTTTT
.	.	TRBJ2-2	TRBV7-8	CASFRGGVHTGELFF	TGTGCCAGCTTCAGGGGGGGGGTCCACACCGGGGAGCTGTTTTTT
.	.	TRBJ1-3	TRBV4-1	CASSQGLPPGNTIYF	TGCGCCAGCAGCCAAGGACTACCCCCTGGAAACACCATATATTTT
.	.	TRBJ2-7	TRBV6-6	CASSYSDPNSYEQYF	TGTGCCAGCAGTTACTCGGACCCAAACAGCTACGAGCAGTACTTC
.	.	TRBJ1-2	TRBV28	CASSSGFYGYTF	TGTGCCAGCAGTTCAGGGTTCTATGGCTACACCTTC
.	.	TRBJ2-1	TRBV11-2	CASSLGGGTAPYNEQFF	TGTGCCAGCAGCTTAGGGGGTGGGACCGCCCCCTACAATGAGCAGTTCTTC
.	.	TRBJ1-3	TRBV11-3	CASSLNPFWKRSGNTIYF	TGTGCCAGCAGCTTAAATCCCTTCTGGAAGAGGTCTGGAAACACCATATATTTT
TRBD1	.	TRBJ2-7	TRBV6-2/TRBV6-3	CASSFRQGPQNPYEQYF	TGTGCCAGCAGTTTTAGACAGGGGCCCCAAAACCCCTACGAGCAGTACTTC
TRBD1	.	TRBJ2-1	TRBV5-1	CASSLVRGQVSNEQFF	TGCGCCAGCAGCTTAGTTAGGGGACAGGTTTCCAATGAGCAGTTCTTC
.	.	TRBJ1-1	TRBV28	CASSLSRGSTEAFF	TGTGCCAGCAGTTTATCACGGGGGAGCACTGAAGCTTTCTTT
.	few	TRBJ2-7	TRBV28	CASSLYRDLYEQYF	TGTGCCAGCAGTCTGTACCGGGACCTCTACGAGCAGTACTTC
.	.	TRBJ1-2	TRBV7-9	CASSLESTGREGYTF	TGTGCCAGCAGCTTAGAGAGCACAGGCAGAGAGGGCTACACCTTC
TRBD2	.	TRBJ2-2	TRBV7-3	CASSLRAGGPSGELFF	TGTGCCAGCAGCTTAAGGGCGGGAGGGCCTTCCGGGGAGCTGTTTTTT
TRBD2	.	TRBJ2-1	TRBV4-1	CASSQSMSSGRNEQFF	TGCGCCAGCAGCCAATCCATGTCTAGCGGGAGGAATGAGCAGTTCTTC
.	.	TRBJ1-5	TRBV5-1	CASSSLPDSNQPQHF	TGCGCCAGCAGCTCCTTGCCAGATAGCAATCAGCCCCAGCATTTT
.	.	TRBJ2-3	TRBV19	CASSIGRADTQYF	TGTGCCAGTAGTATCGGTAGGGCCGATACGCAGTATTTT
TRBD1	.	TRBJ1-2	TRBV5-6	CASSLSRGLGYGYTF	TGTGCCAGCAGCTTGAGTAGGGGGCTGGGCTATGGCTACACCTTC
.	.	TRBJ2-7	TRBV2	CASYRQSTIYEQYF	TGTGCCAGCTACAGACAGAGCACAATCTACGAGCAGTACTTC
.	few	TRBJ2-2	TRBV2	CASCPNTGELFF	TGTGCCAGTTGTCCTAACACCGGGGAGCTGTTTTTT
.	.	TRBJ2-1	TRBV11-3	CASSLGQGELASYNEQFF	TGTGCCAGCAGCTTGGGGCAGGGGGAACTAGCGTCATACAATGAGCAGTTCTTC
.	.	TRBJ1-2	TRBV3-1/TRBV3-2	CASSAAGLRDGYTF	TGTGCCAGCAGCGCAGCCGGGCTCCGTGACGGCTACACCTTC